The entry below gives a single T cell receptor beta chain sequence along with its context. The antigen is undetermined. This sample was taken from a study of early T cells in non-severe SARS-CoV-2 infection. In the study overall: Sequencing input comprised bulk RNA from unsorted whole blood; chain pairing was not available.

Unique molecular identifiers were added to individual cDNA molecules. One entry per CDR3 protein results from TCRdb running MiXCR on the 5' RACE reads. The sample carries some 71,000 distinct CDR3 sequences, about 13% recorded once. Findings and limits, study-wide: A preference for anti-spike CD8 responses marked VDJdb matching, which missed private and CD4 specificities.

The CDR3 is 15 residues long. Per germline, CDR1 SGHRS and CDR2 YFSETQ. V was clipped by 4 bases and J by 0 bases; unmatched bases: 3. The rearrangement uses TRBV5-1 and TRBJ2-2, with 7 nucleotides matching TRBD2. The sequencing input was whole blood. The clonotype was recovered from an adult who was a healthcare worker with PCR-confirmed SARS-CoV-2 infection or an uninfected control (not recorded which). The CDR3 sequence is CASSPAGANTGELFF. The CDR3 bases are TGCGCCAGCAGCCCGGCGGGGGCGAACACCGGGGAGCTGTTTTTT.